Presented here are 5 T cell receptor beta chains from one specimen sequenced in a study of T-cell memory formation after mild COVID-19. One entry per CDR3 protein results from TCRdb running MiXCR on the 5' RACE reads. The profile shows some 86,000 distinct CDR3 sequences, roughly 25% of them singletons. Sequenced sample: PBMCs or a T cell subset sorted from them (not recorded which). The origin of the receptors is a man between 18 and 35 years old who had mild COVID-19 (a few samples of this study predate the infection). Cell type and time point are not known.

In this sample, this clonotype turned up a few times. J is TRBJ2-3 and V is TRBV12-3 or TRBV12-4, with a tentative D call TRBD2 (5 bases). Trimming shortened V by 5 bases and J by 4 bases, and 10 bases separated the two germline ends. The CDR3 covers 13 residues. CDR3 in DNA: TGTGCCAGCAGTGTCTTACTAGCAGATACGCAGTATTTT. Translation: CASSVLLADTQYF.

The chain joins TRBV20-1 to TRBJ2-3, with TRBD2 identical over 10 bases. J was trimmed by 5 bases and V by 0 bases; bases with no gene match: 11. Germline lookup yields CDR1 DFQATT and CDR2 SNEGSKA (reference sequence). The CDR3 has 17 residues. This CDR3 is CSARDRELAGNIDTQYF. In DNA form, the CDR3 reads TGCAGTGCTAGAGATCGAGAACTAGCGGGGAATATAGATACGCAGTATTTT.

The chain has TRBV5-1 and TRBJ2-3; tentative D call: TRBD2 (6 bases). V gave up 3 bases and J gave up 5 bases, with 7 bases separating them. The length of the CDR3 is 12 residues. Germline V lookup: CDR1 SGHRS, CDR2 YFSETQ. DNA of the CDR3: TGCGCCAGCAGCTGGGGGGTAGATACGCAGTATTTT. Amino acids: CASSWGVDTQYF.

This chain joins TRBV18 and TRBJ2-1, with D uncertain. The CDR3 loop spans 15 amino acids. CDR1 is KGHSH, CDR2 LQKENI, per germline. V dropped 0 bases and J dropped 3 bases, with 9 bases sitting between them. The DNA of the CDR3 is TGTGCCAGCTCACCACCCGACAAGGACTACAATGAGCAGTTCTTC. Its protein is CASSPPDKDYNEQFF.

This clonotype was detected only once. CDR3 amino acids: CASSQEMGQRPNEKLFF. CDR3 sequence (DNA): TGCGCCAGCAGCCAAGAGATGGGTCAACGGCCAAATGAAAAACTGTTTTTT. The genes are TRBV4-1 and TRBJ1-4; D unclear. The CDR3 contains 17 residues. Looked up from germline, CDR1 is MGHRA and CDR2 is YSYEKL. Trimming cost V 0 bases and J 5 bases, with 16 bases left between them.